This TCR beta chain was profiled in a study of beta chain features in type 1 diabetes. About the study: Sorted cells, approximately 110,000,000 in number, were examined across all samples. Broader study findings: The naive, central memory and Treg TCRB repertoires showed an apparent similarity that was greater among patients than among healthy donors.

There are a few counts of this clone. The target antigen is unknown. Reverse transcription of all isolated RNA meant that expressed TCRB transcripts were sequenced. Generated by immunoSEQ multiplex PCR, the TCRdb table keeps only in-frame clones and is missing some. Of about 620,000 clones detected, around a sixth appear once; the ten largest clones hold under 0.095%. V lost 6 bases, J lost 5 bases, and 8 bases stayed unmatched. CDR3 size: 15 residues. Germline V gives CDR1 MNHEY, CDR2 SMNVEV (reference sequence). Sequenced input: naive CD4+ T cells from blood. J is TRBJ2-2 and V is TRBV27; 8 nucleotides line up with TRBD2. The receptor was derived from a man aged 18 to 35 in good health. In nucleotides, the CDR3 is TGTGCCAGCAGGAAAGCGGGGGCGGGGACCGGGGAGCTGTTTTTT. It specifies CASRKAGAGTGELFF.